What follows describes a single TCR beta chain. The antigen remains undetermined. The PCR employed 60 Vbeta primers together with 13 Jbeta primers. Libraries were prepared by immunoSEQ multiplex PCR; TCRdb keeps only in-frame clonotypes and omits some of them. The sample holds fewer than 110,000 clones; roughly 82% are singletons and the top ten take 8.5% to 12%. The data stem from a study of cytomegalovirus exposure and HLA in healthy donors. V was pared by 3 bases and J by 7 bases, with 9 bases between. Germline CDR1 reads SGHDN; CDR2 reads FVKESK. This CDR3 is built from 13 residues. Overall study results and limits: Many donors carried some public TCRs, although rarity characterized most TCR sequences.

The TCR sequence derives from a man aged 45-60 years in good health and CMV-seronegative. Sequenced sample: PBMCs. The chain combines TRBV14 with TRBJ2-2; D is unclear. DNA of the CDR3: TGTGCCAGCAGCCAGTCCCGCAGCGGGGAGCTGTTTTTT. Residues: CASSQSRSGELFF.